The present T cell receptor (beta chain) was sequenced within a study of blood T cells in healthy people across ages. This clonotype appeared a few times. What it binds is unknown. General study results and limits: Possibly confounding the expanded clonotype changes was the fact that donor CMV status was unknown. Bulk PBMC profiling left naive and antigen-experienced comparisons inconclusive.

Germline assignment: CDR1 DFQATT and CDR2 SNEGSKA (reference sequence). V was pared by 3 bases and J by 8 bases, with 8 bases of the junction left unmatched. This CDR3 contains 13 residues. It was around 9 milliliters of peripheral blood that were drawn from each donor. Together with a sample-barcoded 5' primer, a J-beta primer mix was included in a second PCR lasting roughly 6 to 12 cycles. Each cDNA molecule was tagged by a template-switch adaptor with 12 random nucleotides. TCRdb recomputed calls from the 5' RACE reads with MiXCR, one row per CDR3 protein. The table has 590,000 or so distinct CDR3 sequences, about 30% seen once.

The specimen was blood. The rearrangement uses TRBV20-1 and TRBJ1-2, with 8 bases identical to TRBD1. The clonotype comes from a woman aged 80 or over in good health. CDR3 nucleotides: TGCAGTGCTAGGGGCCAGGGGGCAAAAGGCTACACCTTC. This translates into CSARGQGAKGYTF.